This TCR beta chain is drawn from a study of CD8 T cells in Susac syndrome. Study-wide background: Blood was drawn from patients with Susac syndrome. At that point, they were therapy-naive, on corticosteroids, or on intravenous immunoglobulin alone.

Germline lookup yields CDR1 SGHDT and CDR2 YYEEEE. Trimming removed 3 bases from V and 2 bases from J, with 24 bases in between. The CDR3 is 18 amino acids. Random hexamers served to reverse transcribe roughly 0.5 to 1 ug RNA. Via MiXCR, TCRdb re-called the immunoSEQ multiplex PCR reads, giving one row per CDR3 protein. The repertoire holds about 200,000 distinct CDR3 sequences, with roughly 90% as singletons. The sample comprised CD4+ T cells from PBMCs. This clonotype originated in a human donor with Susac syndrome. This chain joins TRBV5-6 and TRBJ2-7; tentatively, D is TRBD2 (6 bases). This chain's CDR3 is CASSSRRSGTQRTYEQYF. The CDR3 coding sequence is TGTGCCAGCAGCTCTCGGAGATCCGGGACTCAAAGAACCTACGAGCAGTACTTC.